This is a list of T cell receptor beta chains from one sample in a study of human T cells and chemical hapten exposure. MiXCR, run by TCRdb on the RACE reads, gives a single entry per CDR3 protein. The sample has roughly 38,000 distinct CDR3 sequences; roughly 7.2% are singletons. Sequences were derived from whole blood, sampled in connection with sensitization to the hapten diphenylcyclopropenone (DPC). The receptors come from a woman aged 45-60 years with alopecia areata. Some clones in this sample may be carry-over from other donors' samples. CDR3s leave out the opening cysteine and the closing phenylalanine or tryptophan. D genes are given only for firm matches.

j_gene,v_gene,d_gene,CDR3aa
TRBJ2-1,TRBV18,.,ASSSRQATYNEQF
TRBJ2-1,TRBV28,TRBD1,ASGPSGQGASNEQF
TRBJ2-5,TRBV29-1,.,SVLTDMETQY
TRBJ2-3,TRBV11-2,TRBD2,ASSILAGGANTQY
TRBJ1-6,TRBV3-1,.,ASSQPGQLHSPLH
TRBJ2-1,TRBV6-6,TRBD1,ASRTGRSYNEQF
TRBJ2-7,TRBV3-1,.,ASSQRDEQY
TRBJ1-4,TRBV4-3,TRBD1,ASSQSGDRRREKLF
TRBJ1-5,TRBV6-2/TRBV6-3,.,ASTRSSGADQPQH
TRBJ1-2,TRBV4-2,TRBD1,ASSQDRQGDPYGYT
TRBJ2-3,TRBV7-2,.,ASSHSTLTDTQY
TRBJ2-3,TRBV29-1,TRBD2,SVSGTLRDTQY
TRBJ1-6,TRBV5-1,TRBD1,ASSPGGRGQSPLH
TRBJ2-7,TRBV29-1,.,SVPGGVGDEQY
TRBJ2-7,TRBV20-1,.,SARDQSSVPPYEQY
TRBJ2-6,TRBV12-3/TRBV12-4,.,ASSLGVSGANVLT
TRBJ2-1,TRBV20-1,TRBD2,SARGGSGRGSYNEQF
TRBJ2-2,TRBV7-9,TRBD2,ASSLNSGPNTGELF
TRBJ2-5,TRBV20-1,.,SASSPQGPQETQY
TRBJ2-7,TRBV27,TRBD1,ASSAYGTGGPEQY
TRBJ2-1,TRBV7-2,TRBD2,ASSLVTSGREQF
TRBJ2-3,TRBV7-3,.,ASSLEGSTDTQY
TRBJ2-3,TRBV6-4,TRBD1,ASSPLGQGGPDTQY
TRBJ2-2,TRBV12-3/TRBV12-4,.,ASRMGELF
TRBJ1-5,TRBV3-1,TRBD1,ASSHSTGAGNQPQH
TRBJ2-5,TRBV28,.,ASRSDGRTQY
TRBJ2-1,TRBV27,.,ASSSLQGNEQF
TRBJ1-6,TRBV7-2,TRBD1,ASSPPGQGNSPLH